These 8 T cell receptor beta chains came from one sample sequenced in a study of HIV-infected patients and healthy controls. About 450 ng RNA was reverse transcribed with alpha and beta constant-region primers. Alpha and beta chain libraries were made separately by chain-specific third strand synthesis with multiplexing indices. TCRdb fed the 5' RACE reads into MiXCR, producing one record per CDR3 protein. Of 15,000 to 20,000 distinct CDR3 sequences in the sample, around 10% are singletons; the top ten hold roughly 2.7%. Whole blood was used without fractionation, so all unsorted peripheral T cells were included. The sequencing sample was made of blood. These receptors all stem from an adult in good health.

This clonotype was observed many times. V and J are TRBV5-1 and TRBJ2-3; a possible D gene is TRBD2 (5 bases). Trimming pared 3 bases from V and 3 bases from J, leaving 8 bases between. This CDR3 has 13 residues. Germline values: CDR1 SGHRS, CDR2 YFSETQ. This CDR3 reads CASSYGETDTQYF. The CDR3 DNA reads TGCGCCAGCAGCTACGGGGAAACAGATACGCAGTATTTT.

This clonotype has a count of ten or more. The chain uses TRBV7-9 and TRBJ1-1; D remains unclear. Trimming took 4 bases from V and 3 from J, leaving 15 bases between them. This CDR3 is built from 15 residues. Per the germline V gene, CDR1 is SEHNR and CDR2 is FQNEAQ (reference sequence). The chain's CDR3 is CASSSLTDAHTEAFF. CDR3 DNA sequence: TGTGCCAGCAGCTCTCTGACTGACGCCCACACTGAAGCTTTCTTT.

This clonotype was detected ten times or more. For the CDR3, the DNA is TGTGCCAGCCACCGGACAGCTAATCAGCCCCAGCATTTT. Protein: CASHRTANQPQHF. The V and J genes are TRBV6-2 or TRBV6-3 and TRBJ1-5; D is perhaps TRBD1 (6 bases). The V end was cut by 8 bases, the J end by 4 bases, with 12 bases between. Germline V gene sequence: CDR1 MNHEY, CDR2 SVGEGT. The CDR3 contains 13 residues.

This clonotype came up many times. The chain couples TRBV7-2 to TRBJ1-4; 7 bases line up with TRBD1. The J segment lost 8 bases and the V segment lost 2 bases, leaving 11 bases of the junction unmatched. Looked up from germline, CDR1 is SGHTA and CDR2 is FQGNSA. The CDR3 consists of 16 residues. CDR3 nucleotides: TGTGCCAGCAGCTTAAATCCGACAGGGATAGGGGAAAAACTGTTTTTT. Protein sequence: CASSLNPTGIGEKLFF.

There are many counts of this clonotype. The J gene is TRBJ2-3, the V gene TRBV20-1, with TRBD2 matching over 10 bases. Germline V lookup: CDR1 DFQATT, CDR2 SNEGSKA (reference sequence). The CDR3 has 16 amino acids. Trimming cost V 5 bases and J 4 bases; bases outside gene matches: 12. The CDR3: CSAPWLAGVGSDTQYF. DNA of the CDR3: TGCAGTGCTCCTTGGCTAGCGGGAGTAGGCTCAGATACGCAGTATTTT.

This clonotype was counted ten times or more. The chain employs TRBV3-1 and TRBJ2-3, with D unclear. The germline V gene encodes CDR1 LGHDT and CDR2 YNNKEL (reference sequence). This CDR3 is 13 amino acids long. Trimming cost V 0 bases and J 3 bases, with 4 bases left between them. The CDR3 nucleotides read TGTGCCAGCAGCCAAGACTCTACAGATACGCAGTATTTT. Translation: CASSQDSTDTQYF.

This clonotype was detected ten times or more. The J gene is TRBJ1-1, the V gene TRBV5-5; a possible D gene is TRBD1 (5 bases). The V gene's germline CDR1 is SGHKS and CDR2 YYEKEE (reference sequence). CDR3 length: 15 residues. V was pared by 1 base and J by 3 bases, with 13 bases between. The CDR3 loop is CASSLYGREYTEAFF. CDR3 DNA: TGTGCCAGCAGCTTGTATGGCAGGGAATACACTGAAGCTTTCTTT.

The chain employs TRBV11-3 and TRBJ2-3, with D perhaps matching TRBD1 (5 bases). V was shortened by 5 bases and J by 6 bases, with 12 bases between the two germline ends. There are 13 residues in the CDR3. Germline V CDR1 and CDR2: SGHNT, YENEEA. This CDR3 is CASSPGATDTQYF. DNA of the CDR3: TGTGCCAGCAGCCCTGGGGCCACGGATACGCAGTATTTT.